This TCR beta chain was identified in a study of OX40 agonist ivuxolimab in advanced cancers. The overall study: The group had a mean age of approximately 60 years, ranged from about 20 to 90, and was 80% to 85% male.

Profiled with immunoSEQ multiplex PCR; TCRdb holds only in-frame clones, not every one. The table shows 55,000 to 65,000 clones, with about 86% occurring only once. Cycle 7 day 1, cycle 4 day 1, and baseline were the timepoints at which blood was sampled. Overall study findings and caveats: CD8+ T cells showed, on average, more clonal expansion than CD4+ cells.

Worth noting for this clone: As yet, its antigen is unknown.

This CDR3 is built from 16 residues. The germline V gene encodes CDR1 SGDLS and CDR2 YYNGEE. The junction had 7 bases not matched to a gene; V was cut back by 2 bases and J by 4 bases. The material sequenced was CD4+ or CD8+ T cells sorted from blood, taken in a trial of the OX40 agonist ivuxolimab. The rearrangement links TRBV9 to TRBJ2-2; TRBD1 aligns across 8 bases. The sequence was collected from an adult with an advanced solid tumor such as melanoma, head and neck, liver or kidney cancer. The CDR3 is CASSVGRGHGTGELFF. The CDR3 bases are TGTGCCAGCAGCGTGGGCAGGGGGCACGGCACCGGGGAGCTGTTTTTT.